This T cell receptor beta chain stems from a study of blood T cell repertoires in COVID-19. About the research overall: Acute and convalescent COVID-19 specimens originated in the United States, Italy and Spain. T cells, B-cell-depleted T cells, or PBMCs supplied cDNA or gDNA.

Methods used by the authors: Estimated nucleated cell counts came from reference gene primer amplification. Using immunoSEQ multiplex PCR, the repertoire was profiled, and TCRdb retains in-frame clones only, with some absent. V, J and clone size derive from that table, while D and trimming were established from the DNA sequence. The sample holds roughly 410,000 clones, about 89% seen once. The V end lost 3 bases, the J end lost 0 bases, and 19 bases lay between the germline ends. The CDR3 length is 18 residues. Germline-derived CDR1 and CDR2 are SGDLS and YYNGEE. The TCR sequence derives from a woman in her fifties or sixties with COVID-19, enrolled during active disease. The sample comprised peripheral blood. The chain is built from TRBV9 and TRBJ2-1, with a possible D match to TRBD2 (5 bases). CDR3 sequence reads: CASSGTSRPMPSYNEQFF. In nucleotides, the CDR3 is TGTGCCAGCAGCGGAACTAGTAGGCCCATGCCCTCCTACAATGAGCAGTTCTTC.